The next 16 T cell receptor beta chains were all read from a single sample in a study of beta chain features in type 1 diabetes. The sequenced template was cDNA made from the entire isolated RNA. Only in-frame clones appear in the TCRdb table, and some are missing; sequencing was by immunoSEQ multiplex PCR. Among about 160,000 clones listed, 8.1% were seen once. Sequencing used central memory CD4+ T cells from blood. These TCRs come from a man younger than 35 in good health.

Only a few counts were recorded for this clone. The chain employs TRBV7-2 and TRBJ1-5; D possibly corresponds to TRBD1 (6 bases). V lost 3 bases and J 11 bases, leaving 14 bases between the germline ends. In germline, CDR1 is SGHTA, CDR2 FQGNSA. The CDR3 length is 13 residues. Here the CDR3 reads CASSLLGHSAQHF. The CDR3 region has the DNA TGTGCCAGCAGCTTGCTGGGACATTCAGCCCAGCATTTT.

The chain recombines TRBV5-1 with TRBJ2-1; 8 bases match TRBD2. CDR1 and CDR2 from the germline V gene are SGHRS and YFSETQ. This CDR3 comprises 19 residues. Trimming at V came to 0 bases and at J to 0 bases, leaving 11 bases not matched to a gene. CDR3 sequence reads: CASSLAVMASGRSYNEQFF. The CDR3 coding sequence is TGCGCCAGCAGCTTGGCCGTCATGGCTAGCGGGCGCTCCTACAATGAGCAGTTCTTC.

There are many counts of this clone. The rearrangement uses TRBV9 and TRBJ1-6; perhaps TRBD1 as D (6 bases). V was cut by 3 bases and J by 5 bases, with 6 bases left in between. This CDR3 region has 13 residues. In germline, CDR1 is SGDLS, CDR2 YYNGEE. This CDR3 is CASSGQDNSPLHF. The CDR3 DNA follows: TGTGCCAGCAGCGGACAGGATAATTCACCCCTCCACTTT. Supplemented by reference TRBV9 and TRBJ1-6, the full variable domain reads DSGVTQTPKHLITATGQRVTLRCSPRSGDLSVYWYQQSLDQGLQFLIQYYNGEERAKGNILERFSAQQFPDLHSELNLSSLELGDSALYFCASSGQDNSPLHFGNGTRLTVT.

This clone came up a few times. This chain's CDR3 is CASSQDPAGGADTQYF. CDR3 DNA sequence: TGTGCCAGCAGCCAAGATCCAGCGGGAGGGGCAGATACGCAGTATTTT. The rearrangement uses TRBV4-2 and TRBJ2-3, with 10 bases lining up with TRBD2. In germline, CDR1 is LGHNA, CDR2 YNFKEQ. This CDR3 has 16 residues. The V and J ends lost 0 bases and 4 bases, in that order; junction bases with no gene match: 4.

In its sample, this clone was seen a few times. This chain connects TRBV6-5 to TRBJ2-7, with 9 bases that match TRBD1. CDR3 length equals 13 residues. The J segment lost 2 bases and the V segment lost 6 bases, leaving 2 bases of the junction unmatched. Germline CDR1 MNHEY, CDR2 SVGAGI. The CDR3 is CASSGQGTYEQYF. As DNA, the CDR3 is TGTGCCAGCAGCGGACAGGGGACCTACGAGCAGTACTTC.

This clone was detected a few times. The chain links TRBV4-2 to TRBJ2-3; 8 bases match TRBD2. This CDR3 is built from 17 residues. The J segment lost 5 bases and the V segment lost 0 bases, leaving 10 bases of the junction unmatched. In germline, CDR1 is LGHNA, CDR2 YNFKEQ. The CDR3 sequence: CASSQDRSSGVVDTQYF. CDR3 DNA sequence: TGTGCCAGCAGCCAAGATCGGAGTAGCGGGGTCGTAGATACGCAGTATTTT.

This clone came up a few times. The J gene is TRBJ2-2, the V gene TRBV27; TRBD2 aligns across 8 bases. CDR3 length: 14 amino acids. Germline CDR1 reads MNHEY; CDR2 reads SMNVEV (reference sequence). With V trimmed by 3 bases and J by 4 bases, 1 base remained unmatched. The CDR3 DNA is TGTGCCAGCAGTTTGGCGGGGGGCACCGGGGAGCTGTTTTTT. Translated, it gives CASSLAGGTGELFF.

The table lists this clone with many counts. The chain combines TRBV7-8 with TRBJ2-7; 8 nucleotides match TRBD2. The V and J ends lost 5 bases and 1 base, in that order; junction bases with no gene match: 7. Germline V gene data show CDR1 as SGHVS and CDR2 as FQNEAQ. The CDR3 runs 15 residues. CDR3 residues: CASSPHGGGSYEQYF. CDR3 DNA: TGTGCCAGCAGCCCACACGGGGGGGGATCCTACGAGCAGTACTTC. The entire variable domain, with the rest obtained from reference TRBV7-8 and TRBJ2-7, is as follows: GAGVSQSPRYKVAKRGQDVALRCDPISGHVSLFWYQQALGQGPEFLTYFQNEAQLDKSGLPSDRFFAERPEGSVSTLKIQRTQQEDSAVYLCASSPHGGGSYEQYFGPGTRLTVT.

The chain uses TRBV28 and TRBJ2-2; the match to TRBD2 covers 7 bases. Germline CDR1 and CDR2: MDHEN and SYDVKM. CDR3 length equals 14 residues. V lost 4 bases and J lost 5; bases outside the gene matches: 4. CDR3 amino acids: CASSSWTSTGELFF. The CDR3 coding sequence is TGTGCCAGCAGTTCATGGACTAGTACCGGGGAGCTGTTTTTT.

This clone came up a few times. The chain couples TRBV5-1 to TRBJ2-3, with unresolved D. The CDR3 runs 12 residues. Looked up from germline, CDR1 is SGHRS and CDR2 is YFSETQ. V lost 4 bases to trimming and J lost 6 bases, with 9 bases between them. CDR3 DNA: TGCGCCAGCAGCGTGCAGGCGGATACGCAGTATTTT. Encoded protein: CASSVQADTQYF.

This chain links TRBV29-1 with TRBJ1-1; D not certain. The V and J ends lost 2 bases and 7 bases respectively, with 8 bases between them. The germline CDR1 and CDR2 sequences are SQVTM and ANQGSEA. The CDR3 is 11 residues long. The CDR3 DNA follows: TGCAGCGTTGAAAGGAGCAATGAAGCTTTCTTT. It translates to CSVERSNEAFF.

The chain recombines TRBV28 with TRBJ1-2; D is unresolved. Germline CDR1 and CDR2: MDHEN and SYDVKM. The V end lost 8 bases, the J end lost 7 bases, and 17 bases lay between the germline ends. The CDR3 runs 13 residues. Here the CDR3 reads CASLLRTEGGYTF. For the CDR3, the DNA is TGTGCCAGCTTACTCCGGACGGAGGGTGGCTACACCTTC.

CDR3: CASSSGQFSSGANVLTF. DNA for the CDR3: TGTGCCAGCAGTTCTGGACAGTTTTCCTCTGGGGCCAACGTCCTGACTTTC. The chain is built from TRBV27 and TRBJ2-6; D might be TRBD1 (6 bases). Trimming stripped 4 bases from V and 0 bases from J, with 13 bases between. Germline CDR1 MNHEY, CDR2 SMNVEV (reference sequence). The CDR3 spans 17 residues.

CDR3 sequence: CAWSVQDRVVVKGTEAFF. Here the CDR3 DNA reads TGTGCCTGGAGTGTCCAGGACAGGGTAGTAGTAAAGGGCACTGAAGCTTTCTTT. This chain uses TRBV30 with TRBJ1-1; 8 positions agree with TRBD1. Per the germline V gene, CDR1 is GTSNPN and CDR2 is SVGIG (reference sequence). The length of the CDR3 is 18 residues. V gave up 0 bases and J gave up 4 bases; unmatched junction bases: 16.

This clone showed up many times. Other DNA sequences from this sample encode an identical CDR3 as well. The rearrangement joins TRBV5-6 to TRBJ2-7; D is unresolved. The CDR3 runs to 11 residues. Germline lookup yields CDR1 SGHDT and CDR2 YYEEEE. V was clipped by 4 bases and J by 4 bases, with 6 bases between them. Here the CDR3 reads CASSLRYEQYF. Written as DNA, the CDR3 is TGTGCCAGCAGCCTCAGATACGAGCAGTACTTC.

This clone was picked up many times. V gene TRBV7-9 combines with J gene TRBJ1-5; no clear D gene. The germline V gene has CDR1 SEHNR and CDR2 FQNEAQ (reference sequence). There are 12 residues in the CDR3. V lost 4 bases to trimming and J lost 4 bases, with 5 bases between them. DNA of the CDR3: TGTGCCAGCAGCTCCCTGAATCAGCCCCAGCATTTT. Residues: CASSSLNQPQHF.